This T cell receptor beta chain was sequenced during a study of T-cell reconstitution after alpha-beta-depleted transplantation in children. The table lists this clonotype with a few counts. CDR1 and CDR2 (germline): MNHEY, SVGEGT. V lost 0 bases to trimming and J lost 8 bases; unmatched junction nucleotides: 1. The CDR3 is 13 amino acids. Preparing the TCRbeta library involved the use of unique molecular identifiers. Each CDR3 protein gets one entry after TCRdb re-called the PCR reads with MiXCR. The data show almost 500,000 distinct CDR3 sequences, with 12% seen just once and around 5.6% held by the top ten.

This specimen was PBMCs from the stem cell graft donor, taken from the stem cell graft. The TCR sequence derives from a human donor who donated a stem cell graft to a child with combined immunodeficiency. The genes are TRBV6-2 or TRBV6-3 and TRBJ2-1; 7 bases match TRBD1. The CDR3 nucleotides read TGTGCCAGCAGTTACTCGACAGGGTATGAGCAGTTCTTC. Translation: CASSYSTGYEQFF.